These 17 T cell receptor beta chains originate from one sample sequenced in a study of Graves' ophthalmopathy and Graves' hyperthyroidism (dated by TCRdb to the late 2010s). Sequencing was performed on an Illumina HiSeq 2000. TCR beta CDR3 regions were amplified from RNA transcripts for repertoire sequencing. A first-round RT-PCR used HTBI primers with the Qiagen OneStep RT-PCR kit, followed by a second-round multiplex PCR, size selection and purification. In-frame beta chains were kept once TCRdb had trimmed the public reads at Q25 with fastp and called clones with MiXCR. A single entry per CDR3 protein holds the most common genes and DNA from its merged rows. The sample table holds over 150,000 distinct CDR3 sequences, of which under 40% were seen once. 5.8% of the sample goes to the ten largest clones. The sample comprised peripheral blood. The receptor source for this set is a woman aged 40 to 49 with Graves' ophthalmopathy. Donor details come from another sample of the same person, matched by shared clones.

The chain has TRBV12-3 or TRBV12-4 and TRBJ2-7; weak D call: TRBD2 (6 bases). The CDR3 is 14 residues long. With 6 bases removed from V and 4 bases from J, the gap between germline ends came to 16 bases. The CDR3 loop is CASRYGSVRYEQYF. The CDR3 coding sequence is TGTGCCAGCAGATACGGGAGTGTTCGGTACGAGCAGTACTTC.

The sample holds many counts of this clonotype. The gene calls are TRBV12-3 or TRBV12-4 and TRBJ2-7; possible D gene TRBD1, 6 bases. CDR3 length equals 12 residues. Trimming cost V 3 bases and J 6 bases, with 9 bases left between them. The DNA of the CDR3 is TGTGCCAGCAGTTTTTCCAGGGGCGAGCAGTACTTC. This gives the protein CASSFSRGEQYF.

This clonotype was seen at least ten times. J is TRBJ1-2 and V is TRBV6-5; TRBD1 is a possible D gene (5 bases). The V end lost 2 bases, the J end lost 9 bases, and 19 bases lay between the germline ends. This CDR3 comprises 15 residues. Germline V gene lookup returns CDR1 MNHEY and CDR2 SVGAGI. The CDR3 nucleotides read TGTGCCAGCAGTTACGGAGGGGCCGGTCTTCGCAGCTACACCTTC. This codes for CASSYGGAGLRSYTF.

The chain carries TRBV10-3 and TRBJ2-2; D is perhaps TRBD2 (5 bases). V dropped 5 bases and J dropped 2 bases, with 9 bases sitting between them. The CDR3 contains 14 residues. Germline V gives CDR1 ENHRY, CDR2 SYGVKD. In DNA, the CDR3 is TGTGCCATCAGTCCAGCGGCCAACACCGGGGAGCTGTTTTTT. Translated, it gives CAISPAANTGELFF.

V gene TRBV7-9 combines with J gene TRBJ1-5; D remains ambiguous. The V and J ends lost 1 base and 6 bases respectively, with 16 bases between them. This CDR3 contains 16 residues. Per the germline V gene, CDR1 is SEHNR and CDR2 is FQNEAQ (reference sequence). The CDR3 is CASSLGGDWRVQPQHF. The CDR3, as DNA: TGTGCCAGCAGCTTAGGAGGTGATTGGAGGGTTCAGCCCCAGCATTTT.

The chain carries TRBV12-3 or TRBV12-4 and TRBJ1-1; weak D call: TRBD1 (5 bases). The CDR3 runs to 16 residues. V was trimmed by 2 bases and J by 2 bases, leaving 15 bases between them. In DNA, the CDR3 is TGTGCCAGCAGTTTACTTGGGGGAGTCGGCAACACTGAAGCTTTCTTT. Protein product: CASSLLGGVGNTEAFF.

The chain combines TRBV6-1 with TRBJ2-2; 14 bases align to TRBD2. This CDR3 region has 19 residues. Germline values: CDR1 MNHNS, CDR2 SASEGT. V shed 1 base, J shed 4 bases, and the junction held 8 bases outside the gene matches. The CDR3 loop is CASSEDNRLAGGITGELFF. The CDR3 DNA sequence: TGTGCCAGCAGTGAAGATAACCGACTAGCGGGAGGGATCACCGGGGAGCTGTTTTTT.

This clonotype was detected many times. The CDR3 loop is CASSPGGVNYGYTF. Written as DNA, the CDR3 is TGTGCCAGCAGTCCCGGCGGGGTTAACTATGGCTACACCTTC. The chain links TRBV12-3 or TRBV12-4 to TRBJ1-2; no reliable D call. The CDR3 is made up of 14 amino acids. V shed 5 bases and J shed 1 base, with 11 bases lying between them.

CDR3 DNA sequence: TGTGCCAGCAGTTTACTGGGGTCAGATAGCAATCAGCCCCAGCATTTT. Protein sequence: CASSLLGSDSNQPQHF. J is TRBJ1-5 and V is TRBV6-5; D gene uncertain. Germline values: CDR1 MNHEY, CDR2 SVGAGI. The CDR3 runs to 16 residues. V was cut by 4 bases and J by 0 bases, with 13 bases left in between.

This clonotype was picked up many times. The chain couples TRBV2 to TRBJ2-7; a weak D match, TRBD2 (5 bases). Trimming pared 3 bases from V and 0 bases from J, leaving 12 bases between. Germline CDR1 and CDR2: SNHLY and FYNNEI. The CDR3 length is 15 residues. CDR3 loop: CASSDSGGLSYEQYF. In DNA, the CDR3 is TGTGCCAGCAGTGATTCGGGCGGGCTCTCCTACGAGCAGTACTTC.

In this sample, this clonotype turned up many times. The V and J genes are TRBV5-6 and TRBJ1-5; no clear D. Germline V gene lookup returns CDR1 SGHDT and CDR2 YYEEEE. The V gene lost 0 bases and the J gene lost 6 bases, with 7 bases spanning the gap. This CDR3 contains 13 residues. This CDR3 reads CASSLGGGQPQHF. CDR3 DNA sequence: TGTGCCAGCAGCTTGGGGGGAGGTCAGCCCCAGCATTTT.

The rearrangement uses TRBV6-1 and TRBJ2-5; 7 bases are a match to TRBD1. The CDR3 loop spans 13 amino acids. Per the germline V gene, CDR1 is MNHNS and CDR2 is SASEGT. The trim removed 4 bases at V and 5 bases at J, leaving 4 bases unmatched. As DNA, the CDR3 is TGTGCCAGCAGTGGGGACAGACACGAGACCCAGTACTTC. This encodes CASSGDRHETQYF.

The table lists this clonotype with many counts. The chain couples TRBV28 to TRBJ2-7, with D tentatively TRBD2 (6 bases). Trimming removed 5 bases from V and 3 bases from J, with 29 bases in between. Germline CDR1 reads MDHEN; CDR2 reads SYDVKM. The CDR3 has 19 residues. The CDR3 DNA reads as TGTGCCAGCAGTGCCGGACCCCGGAGGGGCCGCGCTTCGTACTACGAGCAGTACTTC. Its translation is CASSAGPRRGRASYYEQYF.

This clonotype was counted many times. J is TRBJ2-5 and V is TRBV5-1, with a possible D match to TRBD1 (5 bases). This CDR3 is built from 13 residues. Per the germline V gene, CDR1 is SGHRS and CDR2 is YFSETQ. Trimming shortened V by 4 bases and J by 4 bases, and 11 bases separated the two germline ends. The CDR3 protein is CASSVQGGETQYF. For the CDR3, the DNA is TGCGCCAGCAGCGTCCAGGGTGGAGAGACCCAGTACTTC. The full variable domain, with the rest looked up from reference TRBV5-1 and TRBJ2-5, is KAGVTQTPRYLIKTRGQQVTLSCSPISGHRSVSWYQQTPGQGLQFLFEYFSETQRNKGNFPGRFSGRQFSNSRSEMNVSTLELGDSALYLCASSVQGGETQYFGPGTRLLVL.

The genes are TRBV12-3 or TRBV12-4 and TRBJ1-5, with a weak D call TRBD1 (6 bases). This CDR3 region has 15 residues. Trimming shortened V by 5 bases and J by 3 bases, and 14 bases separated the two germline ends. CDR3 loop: CASSPKGVLNQPQHF. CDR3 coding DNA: TGTGCCAGCAGTCCAAAGGGGGTTCTCAATCAGCCCCAGCATTTT.

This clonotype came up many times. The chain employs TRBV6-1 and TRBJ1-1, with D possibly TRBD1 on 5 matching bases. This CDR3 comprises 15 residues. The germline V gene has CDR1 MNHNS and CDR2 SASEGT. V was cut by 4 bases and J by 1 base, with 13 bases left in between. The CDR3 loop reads CASSGGTGGNTEAFF. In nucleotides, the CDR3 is TGTGCCAGCAGTGGAGGTACTGGGGGGAACACTGAAGCTTTCTTT.

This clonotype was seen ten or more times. This CDR3 is CASKGPGGSNGYTF. CDR3 coding DNA: TGTGCCAGCAAGGGTCCAGGGGGCTCCAATGGCTACACCTTC. V gene TRBV6-1 combines with J gene TRBJ1-2; 8 bases map to TRBD1. CDR1 is MNHNS and CDR2 is SASEGT in the germline V gene. J lost 6 bases, V lost 7 bases, and 10 bases had no gene match. The CDR3 has 14 residues.